This entry lists 2 T cell receptor beta chains sequenced from one sample in a study of cytomegalovirus exposure and HLA in healthy donors. The PCR contained 60 Vbeta and 13 Jbeta primers. Using immunoSEQ multiplex PCR, the repertoire was profiled, and TCRdb retains in-frame clones only, with some absent. The sample holds some 120,000 clones, around 80% seen once. The specimen was PBMCs. Receptors were obtained from a human donor in good health.

The chain carries TRBV11-2 and TRBJ1-1; D may be TRBD1 (6 bases). The V gene lost 5 bases and the J gene lost 2 bases, with 12 bases spanning the gap. Germline V lookup: CDR1 SGHAT, CDR2 FQNNGV. CDR3 length equals 14 residues. The CDR3 loop reads CASSPRTVNTEAFF. For the CDR3, the DNA is TGTGCCAGCAGCCCACGGACAGTAAACACTGAAGCTTTCTTT.

The rearrangement links TRBV29-1 to TRBJ2-1; 11 bases match TRBD1. V dropped 3 bases and J dropped 0; count of bases not matched to a gene: 13. This CDR3 is 19 amino acids long. Germline V gene data show CDR1 as SQVTM and CDR2 as ANQGSEA. The CDR3 DNA reads as TGCAGCGTTGATGTACCACCGGGACAGGGGGTTAGCTCCTACAATGAGCAGTTCTTC. This encodes CSVDVPPGQGVSSYNEQFF.